The 13 T cell receptor beta chains reported below all come from one sample, sequenced in a study of blood T cell repertoires in COVID-19. Clones were sequenced by immunoSEQ multiplex PCR, and TCRdb holds only the in-frame ones, with some missing. The repertoire holds roughly 70,000 clones, around 79% seen once, with approximately 20% in the top ten. The specimen sequenced was peripheral blood. The receptor source for this set is a man in his 60s with acute or convalescent COVID-19.

The chain uses TRBV7-3 and TRBJ2-3, with D possibly matching TRBD2 (6 bases). Germline loops: CDR1 SGHTA, CDR2 FQGTGA. The CDR3 length is 15 residues. V lost 2 bases, J lost 1 base, and 10 bases lay in between. This CDR3 is CASSLGGMGTDTQYF. The DNA of the CDR3 is TGTGCCAGCAGCTTAGGAGGGATGGGCACAGATACGCAGTATTTT.

This clone appeared a few times. The chain joins TRBV27 to TRBJ1-5, with TRBD1 identical over 12 bases. J was trimmed by 11 bases and V by 5 bases; bases with no gene match: 10. The CDR3 length is 15 residues. The germline V gene encodes CDR1 MNHEY and CDR2 SMNVEV (reference sequence). The CDR3 DNA is TGTGCCAGCAGTCCGGGACAGGGGGCTCCCCGGACCCAGCATTTT. It translates to CASSPGQGAPRTQHF.

This clone occurred many times. The gene calls are TRBV28 and TRBJ2-3, with D perhaps matching TRBD1 (5 bases). The CDR3 is 14 residues long. The germline V and J ends were trimmed by 6 bases and 7 bases, with 17 bases remaining between them. Germline V lookup: CDR1 MDHEN, CDR2 SYDVKM. CDR3 in amino acids: CASSAQGNRYTQYF. In DNA form, the CDR3 reads TGTGCCAGCAGCGCGCAGGGTAATAGGTATACGCAGTATTTT. The full variable domain, rest sourced from reference TRBV28 and TRBJ2-3, is DVKVTQSSRYLVKRTGEKVFLECVQDMDHENMFWYRQDPGLGLRLIYFSYDVKMKEKGDIPEGYSVSREKKERFSLILESASTNQTSMYLCASSAQGNRYTQYFGPGTRLTVL.

The V and J genes are TRBV11-2 and TRBJ2-7; 8 nucleotides align to TRBD1. CDR3 length: 14 amino acids. Germline V lookup: CDR1 SGHAT, CDR2 FQNNGV. The junction had 9 bases not matched to a gene; V was cut back by 5 bases and J by 6 bases. CDR3 loop: CASSLRTGPSEQYF. CDR3 DNA: TGTGCCAGCAGCCTCCGGACAGGGCCGAGCGAGCAGTACTTC.

This clone was observed a few times. The V call is TRBV11-1, the J call TRBJ2-7; D might be TRBD1 (6 bases). The CDR3 runs 13 residues. V was pared by 5 bases and J by 1 base, with 9 bases between. From germline, CDR1 is SGHAT and CDR2 FQDESV (reference sequence). The CDR3 region has the DNA TGTGCCAGCAGCGACCAGGGGTCCTACGAGCAGTACTTC. Its protein product is CASSDQGSYEQYF.

Worth noting for this clone: Other nucleotide sequences in the sample specify the same CDR3. This chain connects TRBV15 to TRBJ1-5; D ambiguous. The V end lost 1 base, the J end lost 5 bases, and 6 bases lay between the germline ends. Germline V CDR1 and CDR2: LNHNV, YYDKDF (reference sequence). This CDR3 contains 13 residues. CDR3 region: CATSRVTDQPQHF. Written as DNA, the CDR3 is TGTGCCACCAGCAGAGTTACAGATCAGCCCCAGCATTTT.

This chain uses TRBV30 with TRBJ2-1; the D gene is possibly TRBD2 (6 bases). Trimming shortened V by 4 bases and J by 4 bases, and 14 bases separated the two germline ends. The CDR3 extends over 14 amino acids. Germline V gives CDR1 GTSNPN, CDR2 SVGIG (reference sequence). The CDR3 is CAWMEGLGYNEQFF. The CDR3, as DNA: TGTGCCTGGATGGAGGGTTTGGGTTACAATGAGCAGTTCTTC. The full variable domain, rest sourced from reference TRBV30 and TRBJ2-1, is SQTIHQWPATLVQPVGSPLSLECTVEGTSNPNLYWYRQAAGRGLQLLFYSVGIGQISSEVPQNLSASRPQDRQFILSSKKLLLSDSGFYLCAWMEGLGYNEQFFGPGTRLTVL.

The J gene is TRBJ1-1, the V gene TRBV5-4, with 9 nucleotides matching TRBD1. Germline assignment: CDR1 SGHNT and CDR2 YYREEE (reference sequence). This CDR3 region has 15 residues. The V and J ends lost 5 bases and 1 base, in that order; junction bases with no gene match: 6. The CDR3 nucleotides are TGTGCCAGCAGAACAGGGGGCCCGAGGAACACTGAAGCTTTCTTT. Translation: CASRTGGPRNTEAFF.

The gene calls are TRBV19 and TRBJ1-2; weak D call: TRBD1 (5 bases). Trimming took 7 bases from V and 7 from J, leaving 13 bases between them. The CDR3 is 12 amino acids. Germline lookup yields CDR1 LNHDA and CDR2 SQIVND (reference sequence). CDR3 nucleotide sequence: TGTGCCAGTATGCGGGGGTTTAGTGGCTACACCTTC. Protein product: CASMRGFSGYTF.

In DNA, the CDR3 is TGTGCCAGCATCCAGGGCTCCTATAATTCACCCCTCCACTTT. It encodes CASIQGSYNSPLHF. The chain employs TRBV6-5 and TRBJ1-6; maybe TRBD1 (5 bases). Looked up from germline, CDR1 is MNHEY and CDR2 is SVGAGI. The V and J ends lost 7 bases and 0 bases respectively, with 7 bases between them. The CDR3 consists of 14 residues.

This clone was seen only once. This chain links TRBV9 with TRBJ2-2, with D unclear. V was cut by 0 bases and J by 5 bases, with 11 bases left in between. The germline V gene encodes CDR1 SGDLS and CDR2 YYNGEE. CDR3 length: 15 amino acids. The CDR3 DNA is TGTGCCAGCAGCGTAGAGGTAGCCACGACCGGGGAGCTGTTTTTT. It is translated as CASSVEVATTGELFF. Filled out from reference TRBV9 and TRBJ2-2, the complete variable domain reads DSGVTQTPKHLITATGQRVTLRCSPRSGDLSVYWYQQSLDQGLQFLIQYYNGEERAKGNILERFSAQQFPDLHSELNLSSLELGDSALYFCASSVEVATTGELFFGEGSRLTVL.

This chain joins TRBV10-3 and TRBJ1-5; 10 positions match TRBD1. Losses at the gene ends were 4 bases for V and 5 bases for J; bases not matched to a gene: 11. Germline-derived CDR1 and CDR2 are ENHRY and SYGVKD. The CDR3 covers 17 residues. The CDR3 is CAISVHRDRGRDQPQHF. The CDR3 bases are TGTGCCATCAGTGTCCACCGGGACAGGGGAAGGGATCAGCCCCAGCATTTT.

J is TRBJ2-7 and V is TRBV5-3; the match to TRBD2 covers 7 bases. TRBV5-3 carries the ORF label, with uncertain function. With V trimmed by 4 bases and J by 0 bases, 7 bases remained unmatched. The CDR3 spans 15 residues. The CDR3 spells CARSPGLGTSYEQYF. For the CDR3, the DNA is TGTGCCAGAAGCCCTGGACTAGGTACCTCCTACGAGCAGTACTTC.